These 9 T cell receptor beta chains originate from one sample sequenced in a study of CD8+CD57+ T cells in acquired aplastic anemia (dated 2018 in TCRdb). Patients chosen for sequencing had shown expansion of CD8+CD57+ cells by flow cytometry. The data were produced on an Illumina HiSeq 2000. Genomic DNA served as template for TCR beta VDJ combination and CDR3 sequence profiling. The public reads were reprocessed in TCRdb via fastp at Q25 and MiXCR, keeping in-frame beta chains. Rows matching on CDR3 protein sequence are summarized as one entry with the most common DNA and genes. Here the sample has more than 95,000 distinct CDR3 sequences; about 40% occur a single time. The top ten constitute more than 2.5% of the sample. Source material: sorted CD4+, CD8+, or CD8+CD57+ T cells (not recorded which) from PBMCs. Source of these receptors: a human donor with aplastic anemia.

This clonotype has more than one count but fewer than ten. A much bigger clone sits one base away, suggesting this may be a read error. The genes are TRBV20-1 and TRBJ1-2, with 7 nucleotides matching TRBD1. Germline CDR1 reads DFQATT; CDR2 reads SNEGSKA (reference sequence). V was pared by 3 bases and J by 8 bases, with 9 bases of the junction left unmatched. This CDR3 is 13 amino acids long. CDR3 amino acids: CSARSETGRGYTF. The CDR3 DNA is TGCAGTGCTAGGTCCGAGACAGGGCGCGGCTACACCTTC.

The chain couples TRBV20-1 to TRBJ1-2; unclear D gene. Per the germline V gene, CDR1 is DFQATT and CDR2 is SNEGSKA (reference sequence). The CDR3 is made up of 11 amino acids. CDR3 region: CRLKRTYGYTF. The CDR3 DNA reads TGCAGGTTGAAAAGAACCTATGGCTACACCTTC.

This clonotype was recorded many times. The rearrangement joins TRBV30 to TRBJ1-6, with 7 positions matching TRBD1. Germline V lookup: CDR1 GTSNPN, CDR2 SVGIG (reference sequence). After removal of 5 bases from V and 7 bases from J, the junction contained 5 bases not matched to a gene. This CDR3 contains 13 residues. This chain's CDR3 is CAWQGQRNSPLHF. CDR3 bases: TGTGCCTGGCAGGGACAGAGGAATTCACCCCTCCACTTT.

The chain has TRBV10-2 and TRBJ2-4, with a weak D call TRBD1 (5 bases). With 0 bases removed from V and 9 bases from J, the gap between germline ends came to 18 bases. Germline V lookup: CDR1 WSHSY, CDR2 SAAADI. The CDR3 consists of 16 residues. The CDR3 region is CASSESSGAQDIIQYF. CDR3 nucleotides: TGCGCCAGCAGTGAGTCAAGTGGGGCGCAGGACATCATTCAGTACTTC.

This clonotype was counted once. The rearrangement links TRBV29-1 to TRBJ1-3; the D gene is possibly TRBD1 (5 bases). V was trimmed by 7 bases and J by 4 bases, leaving 14 bases between them. The germline gives CDR1 SQVTM, CDR2 ANQGSEA. CDR3 length: 13 amino acids. CDR3 sequence reads: CSGQGGVGNTIYF. The CDR3 DNA follows: TGCAGCGGCCAGGGAGGGGTAGGAAACACCATATATTTT.

About this clonotype: Just one base apart from a much larger clone, this may be a read error. The CDR3 region is CASRSNLPRTDTQYF. For the CDR3, the DNA is TGCGCCAGCAGAAGTAATTTGCCCCGCACAGATACGCAGTATTTT. This sequence joins TRBV5-1 and TRBJ2-3; D is ambiguous. This CDR3 spans 15 amino acids. V shed 5 bases and J shed 1 base, with 14 bases lying between them. Germline V CDR1 and CDR2: SGHRS, YFSETQ.

The gene calls are TRBV13 and TRBJ2-7, with D perhaps TRBD2 (5 bases). CDR1 and CDR2 from the germline V gene are PRHDT and FYEKMQ (reference sequence). The CDR3 loop spans 15 amino acids. The ends were cut back, 5 bases at V and 6 bases at J, with 20 bases in the middle. Written as DNA, the CDR3 is TGTGCCAGCAGCCGAACTAGGGAGACTAAGCGCGAGCAGTACTTC. Translated, it gives CASSRTRETKREQYF.

As to this clonotype: A clone one base away is much larger, so this may be a read error. The J gene is TRBJ2-1, the V gene TRBV20-1; D remains ambiguous. The V end was cut by 4 bases, the J end by 2 bases, with 15 bases between. The CDR3 totals 15 residues. Germline V gene data show CDR1 as DFQATT and CDR2 as SNEGSKA (reference sequence). The DNA of the CDR3 is TGCAGTGCTACGATCGAAGGTGGGCCCTACAATGAGCAGTTCTTC. Translated, it gives CSATIEGGPYNEQFF.

As regards this clonotype: The germline gene is not matched at one end of the junction; a read error may be the cause. The CDR3 protein is CASSLVWADTQYF. The CDR3, as DNA: TGTGCTAGCAGCTTAGTCTGGGCAGATACGCAGTATTTT. The rearrangement joins TRBV7-7 to TRBJ2-3, with D unresolved. CDR1 and CDR2 from the germline V gene are SSHAT and FNYEAQ (reference sequence). This CDR3 is built from 13 residues.